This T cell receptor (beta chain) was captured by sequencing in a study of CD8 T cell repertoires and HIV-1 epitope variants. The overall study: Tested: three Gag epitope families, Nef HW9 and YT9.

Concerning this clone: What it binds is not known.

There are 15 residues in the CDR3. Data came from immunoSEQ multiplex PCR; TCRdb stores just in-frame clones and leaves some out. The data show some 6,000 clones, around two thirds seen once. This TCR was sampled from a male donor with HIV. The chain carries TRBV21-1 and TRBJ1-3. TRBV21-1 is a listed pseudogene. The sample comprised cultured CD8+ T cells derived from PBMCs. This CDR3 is CASVAGTLIENTIYF. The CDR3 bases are TGTGCCAGCGTCGCCGGGACTTTAATAGAAAACACCATATATTTT.